The 3 T cell receptor beta chains presented below share a single source sample, sequenced in a study of cytomegalovirus exposure and HLA in healthy donors. 13 Jbeta primers and 60 Vbeta primers were used for the PCR. Assay: immunoSEQ multiplex PCR; the TCRdb copy retains only in-frame clones and omits some. The sample carries approximately 74,000 clones, approximately 71% recorded once. Sequencing was done on a sample of PBMCs. The receptors here all came from a man aged 55 to 70 in good health and CMV-seropositive.

This clone was observed a single time. V usage is TRBV29-1 and J usage is TRBJ1-1, with TRBD1 matching 9 bases. Germline assignment: CDR1 SQVTM and CDR2 ANQGSEA. Trimming cost V 7 bases and J 4 bases; bases outside gene matches: 7. This CDR3 spans 13 amino acids. CDR3 region: CSAGTGSGTEAFF. CDR3 in DNA: TGCAGCGCCGGGACAGGGTCCGGCACTGAAGCTTTCTTT.

The chain has TRBV4-2 and TRBJ2-1; 11 positions match TRBD2. The ends lost 1 base at V and 6 bases at J; junction bases unmatched: 5. Germline V gene lookup returns CDR1 LGHNA and CDR2 YNFKEQ. This CDR3 is built from 16 residues. The CDR3 loop is CASSQATSGALNEQFF. The DNA for the CDR3 is TGTGCCAGCAGCCAAGCGACTAGCGGGGCACTCAATGAGCAGTTCTTC.

The chain combines TRBV27 with TRBJ1-1, with 9 bases identical to TRBD1. Trimming took 6 bases from V and 5 from J; bases not matched to a gene: 7. Per the germline V gene, CDR1 is MNHEY and CDR2 is SMNVEV (reference sequence). CDR3 length: 14 amino acids. In nucleotides, the CDR3 is TGTGCCAGCAGCCCACAGGGGGCTGCTACTGAAGCTTTCTTT. Its translation: CASSPQGAATEAFF.